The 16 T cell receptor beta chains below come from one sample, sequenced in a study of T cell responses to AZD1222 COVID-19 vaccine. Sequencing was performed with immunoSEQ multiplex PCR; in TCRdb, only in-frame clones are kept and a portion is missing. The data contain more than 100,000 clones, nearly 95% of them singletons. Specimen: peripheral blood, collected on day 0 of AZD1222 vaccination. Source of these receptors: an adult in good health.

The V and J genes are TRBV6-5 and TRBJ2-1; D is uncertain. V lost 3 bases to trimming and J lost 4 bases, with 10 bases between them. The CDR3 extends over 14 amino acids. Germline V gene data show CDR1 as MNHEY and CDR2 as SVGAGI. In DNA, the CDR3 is TGTGCCAGCAGTTATGGCGGACCTTACAATGAGCAGTTCTTC. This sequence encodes CASSYGGPYNEQFF.

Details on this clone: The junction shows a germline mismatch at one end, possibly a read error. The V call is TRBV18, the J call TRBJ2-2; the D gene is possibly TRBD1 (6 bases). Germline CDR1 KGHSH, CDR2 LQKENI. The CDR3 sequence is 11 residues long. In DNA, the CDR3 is TGTGCCAGCTCACCCGGCCAGGGGCCGCTTTTT. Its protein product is CASSPGQGPLF.

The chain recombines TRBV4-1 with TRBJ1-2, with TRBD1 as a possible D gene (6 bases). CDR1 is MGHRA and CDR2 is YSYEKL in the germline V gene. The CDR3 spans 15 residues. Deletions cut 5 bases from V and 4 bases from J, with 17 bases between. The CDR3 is CASSGAQGLGYGYTF. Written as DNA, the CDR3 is TGCGCCAGCAGCGGGGCGCAGGGGCTCGGCTATGGCTACACCTTC.

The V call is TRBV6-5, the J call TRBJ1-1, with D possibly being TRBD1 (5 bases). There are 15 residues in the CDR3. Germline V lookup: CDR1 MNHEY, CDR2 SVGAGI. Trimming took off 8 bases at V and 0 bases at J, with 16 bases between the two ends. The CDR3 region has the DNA TGTGCCAGCGCTCCGGGACGGTACATGAACACTGAAGCTTTCTTT. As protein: CASAPGRYMNTEAFF.

The CDR3: CASSATGNTEAFF. The CDR3 DNA reads as TGTGCCAGCTCCGCCACAGGGAACACTGAAGCTTTCTTT. V gene TRBV7-9 combines with J gene TRBJ1-1, with a tentative D call TRBD1 (5 bases). Between the trimmed V and J ends, which lost 8 bases and 1 base, there was a span of 11 bases. This CDR3 comprises 13 residues. Germline lookup yields CDR1 SEHNR and CDR2 FQNEAQ (reference sequence).

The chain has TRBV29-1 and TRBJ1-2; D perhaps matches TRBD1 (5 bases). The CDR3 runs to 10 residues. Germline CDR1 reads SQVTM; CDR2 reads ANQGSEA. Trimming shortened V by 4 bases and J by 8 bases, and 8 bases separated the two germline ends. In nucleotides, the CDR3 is TGCAGCGTTGGCGGGACCGGCTACACCTTC. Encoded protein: CSVGGTGYTF.

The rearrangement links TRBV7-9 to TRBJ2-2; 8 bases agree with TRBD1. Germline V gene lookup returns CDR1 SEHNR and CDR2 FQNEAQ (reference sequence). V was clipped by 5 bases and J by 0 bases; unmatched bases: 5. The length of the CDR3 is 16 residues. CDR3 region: CASSPTGESNTGELFF. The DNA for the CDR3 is TGTGCCAGCAGCCCGACAGGGGAGTCGAACACCGGGGAGCTGTTTTTT.

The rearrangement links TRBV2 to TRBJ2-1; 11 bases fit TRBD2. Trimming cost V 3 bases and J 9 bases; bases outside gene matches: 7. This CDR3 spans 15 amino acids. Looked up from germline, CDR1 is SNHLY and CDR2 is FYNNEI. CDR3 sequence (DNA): TGTGCCAGCAGTGATAATAGCGGGGGGGCGGGTGAGCAGTTCTTC. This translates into CASSDNSGGAGEQFF.

The CDR3 loop is CALPTRDVSSYEQYF. The CDR3 region has the DNA TGTGCTCTTCCGACCCGGGACGTATCCTCCTACGAGCAGTACTTC. J is TRBJ2-7 and V is TRBV10-3; the D gene could be TRBD1 or TRBD2 (5 bases each). Per germline, CDR1 ENHRY and CDR2 SYGVKD. This CDR3 has 15 amino acids.

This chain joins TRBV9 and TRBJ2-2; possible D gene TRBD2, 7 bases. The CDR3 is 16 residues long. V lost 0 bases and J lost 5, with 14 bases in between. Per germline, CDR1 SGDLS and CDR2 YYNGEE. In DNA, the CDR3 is TGTGCCAGCAGCGTAGACGGGGGGCGGCGGACCGGGGAGCTGTTTTTT. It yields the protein CASSVDGGRRTGELFF.

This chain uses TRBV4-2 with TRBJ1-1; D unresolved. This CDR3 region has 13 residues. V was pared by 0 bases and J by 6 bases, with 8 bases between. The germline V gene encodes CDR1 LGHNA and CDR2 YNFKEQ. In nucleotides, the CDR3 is TGTGCCAGCAGCCAAGAAGGTAGCCCTGAAGCTTTCTTT. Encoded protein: CASSQEGSPEAFF.

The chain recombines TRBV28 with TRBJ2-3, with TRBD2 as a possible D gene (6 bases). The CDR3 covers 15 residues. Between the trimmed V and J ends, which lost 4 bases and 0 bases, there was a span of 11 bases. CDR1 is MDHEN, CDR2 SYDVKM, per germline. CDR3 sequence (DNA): TGTGCCAGCAGTTGGGGGGTCCTGAGCACAGATACGCAGTATTTT. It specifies CASSWGVLSTDTQYF. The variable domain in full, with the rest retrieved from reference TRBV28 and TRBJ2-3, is DVKVTQSSRYLVKRTGEKVFLECVQDMDHENMFWYRQDPGLGLRLIYFSYDVKMKEKGDIPEGYSVSREKKERFSLILESASTNQTSMYLCASSWGVLSTDTQYFGPGTRLTVL.

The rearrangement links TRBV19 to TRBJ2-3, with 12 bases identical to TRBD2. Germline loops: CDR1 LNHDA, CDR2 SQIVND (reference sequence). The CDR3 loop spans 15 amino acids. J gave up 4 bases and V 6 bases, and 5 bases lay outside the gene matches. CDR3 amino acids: CASRPGLAGPDTQYF. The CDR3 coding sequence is TGTGCCAGTAGACCAGGACTAGCGGGGCCAGATACGCAGTATTTT. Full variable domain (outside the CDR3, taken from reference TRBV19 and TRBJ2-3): DGGITQSPKYLFRKEGQNVTLSCEQNLNHDAMYWYRQDPGQGLRLIYYSQIVNDFQKGDIAEGYSVSREKKESFPLTVTSAQKNPTAFYLCASRPGLAGPDTQYFGPGTRLTVL.

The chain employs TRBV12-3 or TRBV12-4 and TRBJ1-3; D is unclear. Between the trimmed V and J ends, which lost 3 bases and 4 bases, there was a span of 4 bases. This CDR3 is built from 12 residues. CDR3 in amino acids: CASSLRGNTIYF. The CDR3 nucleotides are TGTGCCAGCAGTTTGCGGGGAAACACCATATATTTT.

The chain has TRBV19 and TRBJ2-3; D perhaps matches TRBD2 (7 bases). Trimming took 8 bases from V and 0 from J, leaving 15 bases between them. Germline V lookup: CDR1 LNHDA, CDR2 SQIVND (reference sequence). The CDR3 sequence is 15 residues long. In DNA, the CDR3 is TGTGCCAGTCGATTGCGGGGGCCGAGCACAGATACGCAGTATTTT. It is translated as CASRLRGPSTDTQYF.

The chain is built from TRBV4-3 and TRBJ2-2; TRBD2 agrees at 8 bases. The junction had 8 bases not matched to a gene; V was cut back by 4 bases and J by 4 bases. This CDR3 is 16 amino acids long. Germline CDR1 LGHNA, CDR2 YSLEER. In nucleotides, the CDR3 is TGCGCCAGCAGCCGAGCGGTTGCGGGAGGCACCGGGGAGCTGTTTTTT. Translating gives CASSRAVAGGTGELFF.